This T cell receptor beta chain was sequenced for a study of post-analysis software for immune sequencing data. Overall study results and limits: A few TRBV segments occurring more often in patients than controls included TRBV5-6, TRBV5-1 and TRBV20-1.

The CDR3 contains 16 residues. Looked up from germline, CDR1 is LGHDT and CDR2 is YNNKEL (reference sequence). The authors incorporated unique molecular identifiers into the TCR beta cDNA libraries. TCRdb processed the PCR reads anew with MiXCR; each CDR3 protein has one entry. The sample has some 690,000 distinct CDR3 sequences; roughly 29% are singletons. Note on this clonotype: Its antigen is unidentified. One end of the junction fails to match germline, which may point to a read error.

The receptor was isolated from a girl aged 10 to 17 with multiple sclerosis. Sequences were obtained from blood. This chain links TRBV3-1 with TRBJ2-3, with 10 positions matching TRBD2. The CDR3 DNA reads as TGTACCAGCAGCCAAGAAGGTCTAGCGGGAGTAGATACGCAGTATTTT. Its protein is CTSSQEGLAGVDTQYF.